Below are 8 T cell receptor beta chains sequenced from a single sample in a study of cytomegalovirus exposure and HLA in healthy donors. The PCR made use of 60 Vbeta and 13 Jbeta primers. Method: immunoSEQ multiplex PCR; TCRdb's copy keeps in-frame clones and lacks some. The sample holds some 87,000 clones, about two thirds seen once. The source material was PBMCs. These receptors were taken from a woman aged 45-59 years in good health and CMV-seropositive.

In its sample, this clone was seen a few times. V usage is TRBV5-1 and J usage is TRBJ2-1; the match to TRBD1 covers 10 bases. Trimming at V came to 0 bases and at J to 8 bases, leaving 2 bases not matched to a gene. CDR3 length: 14 residues. Germline V lookup: CDR1 SGHRS, CDR2 YFSETQ. CDR3: CASSLGTGGYEQFF. CDR3 nucleotide sequence: TGCGCCAGCAGCTTGGGGACAGGGGGGTATGAGCAGTTCTTC.

The CDR3 loop reads CASSQVLNQLLNEQFF. Here the CDR3 DNA reads TGTGCCAGCAGCCAAGTCCTCAACCAACTACTCAATGAGCAGTTCTTC. V gene TRBV14 combines with J gene TRBJ2-1; D gene ambiguous. This CDR3 spans 16 amino acids. The germline CDR1 and CDR2 sequences are SGHDN and FVKESK. V lost 1 base and J lost 6, with 16 bases in between.

This clone has just one count. CDR3 amino acids: CASSLGLAGGYLFF. For the CDR3, the DNA is TGTGCCAGCAGCTTAGGGCTAGCGGGAGGGTATCTGTTCTTC. V and J are TRBV7-3 and TRBJ2-1, with 12 bases that match TRBD2. The CDR3 spans 14 residues. The V and J ends lost 2 bases and 15 bases, in that order; junction bases with no gene match: 8. Germline-derived CDR1 and CDR2 are SGHTA and FQGTGA.

The V gene is TRBV19, the J gene TRBJ2-1, with 11 bases fitting TRBD2. Trimming at V came to 7 bases and at J to 7 bases, leaving 6 bases not matched to a gene. Germline values: CDR1 LNHDA, CDR2 SQIVND (reference sequence). This CDR3 is 14 amino acids long. CDR3: CASTPGTSGNEQFF. CDR3 DNA sequence: TGTGCCAGTACGCCCGGGACTAGCGGAAATGAGCAGTTCTTC.

The J gene is TRBJ2-1, the V gene TRBV28; possible D gene TRBD2, 5 bases. The CDR3 has 14 residues. CDR1 MDHEN and CDR2 SYDVKM come from the germline V gene. With 6 bases removed from V and 5 bases from J, the gap between germline ends came to 14 bases. The CDR3 nucleotides read TGTGCCAGCAGCGGTAGAGGGTCCAACAATGAGCAGTTCTTC. This translates into CASSGRGSNNEQFF.

The genes are TRBV29-1 and TRBJ2-1, with 13 bases identical to TRBD2. CDR1 and CDR2 (germline): SQVTM, ANQGSEA. V lost 1 base to trimming and J lost 8 bases; unmatched junction nucleotides: 8. This CDR3 region has 16 residues. The CDR3 here is CSVEAGRTSGSDEQFF. The DNA for the CDR3 is TGCAGCGTTGAAGCGGGGAGGACTAGCGGGAGCGATGAGCAGTTCTTC.

This chain links TRBV7-9 with TRBJ1-1, with unresolved D. V was trimmed by 0 bases and J by 8 bases, leaving 7 bases between them. This CDR3 is 12 amino acids long. CDR1 is SEHNR and CDR2 is FQNEAQ in the germline V gene (reference sequence). This chain's CDR3 is CASSLASREAFF. The CDR3 coding sequence is TGTGCCAGCAGCTTAGCGTCCAGGGAAGCTTTCTTT.

This clone has just a few counts. V gene TRBV27 combines with J gene TRBJ1-3; D not resolved. Per the germline V gene, CDR1 is MNHEY and CDR2 is SMNVEV (reference sequence). Trimming removed 6 bases from V and 2 bases from J, with 17 bases in between. The CDR3 extends over 16 amino acids. This chain's CDR3 is CASSPRRRATGNTIYF. CDR3 DNA sequence: TGTGCCAGCAGCCCTCGGCGGCGGGCTACTGGAAACACCATATATTTT.